The clone carrying this T cell receptor beta chain was found once. How the authors handled the data: Reference gene primers were amplified, and this amplification served to estimate nucleated cell counts. TCRdb's copy holds only in-frame clones and misses some; the assay was immunoSEQ multiplex PCR. V and J calls plus clone size are reproduced from that table; the DNA served to infer D and trimming. Found here are 150,000 to 190,000 clones, around 83% of them singletons; the top ten hold 8% to 9%. The Seattle patients joined while their infection was active and were tracked longitudinally afterward. These data come from a study of blood T cell repertoires in COVID-19. Study background: Sites in the United States, Italy and Spain provided acute and convalescent COVID-19 samples. PBMCs, B-cell-depleted T cells, or T cells were the source of the cDNA or gDNA that made up the material.

V gave up 7 bases and J gave up 8 bases, with 14 bases separating them. Germline CDR1 SQVTM, CDR2 ANQGSEA. There are 11 residues in the CDR3. The chain has TRBV29-1 and TRBJ1-2, with D possibly TRBD1 on 6 matching bases. The sequence was obtained from a woman aged 55-69 years with COVID-19, enrolled during active disease. Sequenced material: peripheral blood. The CDR3 protein is CSAPGQSGYTF. CDR3 in DNA: TGCAGCGCGCCGGGACAATCAGGCTACACCTTC.